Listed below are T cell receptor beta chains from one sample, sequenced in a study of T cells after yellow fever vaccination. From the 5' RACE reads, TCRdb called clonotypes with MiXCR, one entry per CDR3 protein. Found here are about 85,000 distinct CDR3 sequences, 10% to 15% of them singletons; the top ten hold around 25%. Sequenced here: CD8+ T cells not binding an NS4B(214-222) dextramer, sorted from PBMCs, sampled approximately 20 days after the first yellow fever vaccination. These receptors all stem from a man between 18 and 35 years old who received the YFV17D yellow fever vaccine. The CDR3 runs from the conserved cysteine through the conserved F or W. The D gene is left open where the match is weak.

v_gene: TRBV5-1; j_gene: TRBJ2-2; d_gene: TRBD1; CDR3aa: CASSSLGTENTGELFF
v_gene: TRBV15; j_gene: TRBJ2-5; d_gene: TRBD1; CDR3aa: CATSSRDRQETQYF
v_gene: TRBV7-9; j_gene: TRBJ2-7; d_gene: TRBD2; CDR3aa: CASSLVVGSGANEQYF
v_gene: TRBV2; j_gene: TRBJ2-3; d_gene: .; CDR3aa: CASSATGSSTDTQYF
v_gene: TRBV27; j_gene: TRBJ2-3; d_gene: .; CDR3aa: CASSLYAEGAADTQYF
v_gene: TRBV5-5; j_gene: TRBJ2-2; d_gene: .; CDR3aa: CASSWVGANTGELFF
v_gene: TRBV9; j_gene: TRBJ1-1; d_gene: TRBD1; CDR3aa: CASSVERDRERPEAFF
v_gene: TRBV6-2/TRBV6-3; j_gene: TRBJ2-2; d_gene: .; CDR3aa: CASSGPETGELFF
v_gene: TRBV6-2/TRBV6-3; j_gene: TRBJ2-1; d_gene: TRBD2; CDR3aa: CASSYSNIAGGPSGSYNEQFF
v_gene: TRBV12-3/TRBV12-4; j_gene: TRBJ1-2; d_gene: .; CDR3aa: CASSLNRVDGYTF
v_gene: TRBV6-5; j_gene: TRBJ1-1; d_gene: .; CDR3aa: CASSYSGTQNTEAFF
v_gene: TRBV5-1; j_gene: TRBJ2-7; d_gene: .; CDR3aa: CASSMRGAEEQYF
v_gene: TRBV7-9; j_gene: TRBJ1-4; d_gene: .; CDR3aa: CASSPSEGGEKLFF
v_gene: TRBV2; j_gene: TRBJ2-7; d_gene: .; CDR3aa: CASSDTGMYEQYF
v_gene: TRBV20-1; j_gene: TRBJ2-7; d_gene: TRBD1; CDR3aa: CSANIRGRMVYEQYF
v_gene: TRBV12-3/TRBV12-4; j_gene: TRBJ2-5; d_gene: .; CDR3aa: CASSLKEKQETQYF
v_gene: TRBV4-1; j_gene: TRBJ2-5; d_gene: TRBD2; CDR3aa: CASSHPPSGEQETQYF
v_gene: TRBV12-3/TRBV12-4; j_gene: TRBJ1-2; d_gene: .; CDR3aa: CASSITWDAANYGYTF
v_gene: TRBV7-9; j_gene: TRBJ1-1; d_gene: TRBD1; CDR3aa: CASSPWTGATEAFF
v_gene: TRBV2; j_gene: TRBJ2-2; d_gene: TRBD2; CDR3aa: CATRGSGGDTGELFF
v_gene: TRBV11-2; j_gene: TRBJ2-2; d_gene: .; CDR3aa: CASSGAAGAGELFF
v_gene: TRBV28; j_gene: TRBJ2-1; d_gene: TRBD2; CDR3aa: CASSLERGAPFNNEQFF
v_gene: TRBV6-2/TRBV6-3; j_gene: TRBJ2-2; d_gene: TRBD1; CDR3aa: CASSYSPIDRGLTGELFF
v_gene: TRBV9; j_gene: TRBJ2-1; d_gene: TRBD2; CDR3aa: CASSGSLAGGRNEQFF
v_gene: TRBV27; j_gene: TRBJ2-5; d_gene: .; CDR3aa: CASTKRTGLRETQYF
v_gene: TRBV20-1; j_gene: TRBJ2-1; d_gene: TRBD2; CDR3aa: CSASRVAGGPNEQFF
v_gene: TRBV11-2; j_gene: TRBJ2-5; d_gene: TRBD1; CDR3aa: CASSTRPGQKETQYF
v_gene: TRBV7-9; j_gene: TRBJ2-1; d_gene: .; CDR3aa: CASSPGGGVYNEQFF
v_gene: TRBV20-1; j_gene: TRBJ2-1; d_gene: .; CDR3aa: CSARAGPRNEQFF
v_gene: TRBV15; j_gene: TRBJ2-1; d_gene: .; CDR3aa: CATSRGRERHNEQFF
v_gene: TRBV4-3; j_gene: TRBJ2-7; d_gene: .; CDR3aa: CASSQDHQQHTYEQYF
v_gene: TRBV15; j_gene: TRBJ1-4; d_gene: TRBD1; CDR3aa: CATSRRTGVGEKLFF
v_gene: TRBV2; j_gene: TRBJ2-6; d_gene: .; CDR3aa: CASLADVGANVLTF
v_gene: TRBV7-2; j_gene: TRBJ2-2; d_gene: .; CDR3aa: CASSFLFPGSAGELFF
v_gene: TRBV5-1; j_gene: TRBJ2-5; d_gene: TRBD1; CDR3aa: CASSYPGTGVTQGPKETQYF
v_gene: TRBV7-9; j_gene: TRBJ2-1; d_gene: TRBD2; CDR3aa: CASSSLATNEQFF
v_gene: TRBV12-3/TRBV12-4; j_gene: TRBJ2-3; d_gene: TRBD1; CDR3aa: CASSFWGRGLDTQYF
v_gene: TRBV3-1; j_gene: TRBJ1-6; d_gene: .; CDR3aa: CASSSTREAGASPLHF
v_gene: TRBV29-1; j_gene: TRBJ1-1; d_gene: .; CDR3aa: CSVTHGITEAFF
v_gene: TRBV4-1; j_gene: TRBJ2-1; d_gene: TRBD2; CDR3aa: CASSQGLAGEQFF
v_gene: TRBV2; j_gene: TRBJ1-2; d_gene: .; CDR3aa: CASRGRYYGYTF
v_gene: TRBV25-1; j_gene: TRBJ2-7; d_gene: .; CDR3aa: CASSPSLGKSYEQYF
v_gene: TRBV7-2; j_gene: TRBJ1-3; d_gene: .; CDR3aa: CASSPWGEPNTIYF
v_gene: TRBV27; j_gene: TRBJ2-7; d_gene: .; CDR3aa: CASSLAYEQYF
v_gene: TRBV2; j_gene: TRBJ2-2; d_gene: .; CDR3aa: CASRAGTTGELFF